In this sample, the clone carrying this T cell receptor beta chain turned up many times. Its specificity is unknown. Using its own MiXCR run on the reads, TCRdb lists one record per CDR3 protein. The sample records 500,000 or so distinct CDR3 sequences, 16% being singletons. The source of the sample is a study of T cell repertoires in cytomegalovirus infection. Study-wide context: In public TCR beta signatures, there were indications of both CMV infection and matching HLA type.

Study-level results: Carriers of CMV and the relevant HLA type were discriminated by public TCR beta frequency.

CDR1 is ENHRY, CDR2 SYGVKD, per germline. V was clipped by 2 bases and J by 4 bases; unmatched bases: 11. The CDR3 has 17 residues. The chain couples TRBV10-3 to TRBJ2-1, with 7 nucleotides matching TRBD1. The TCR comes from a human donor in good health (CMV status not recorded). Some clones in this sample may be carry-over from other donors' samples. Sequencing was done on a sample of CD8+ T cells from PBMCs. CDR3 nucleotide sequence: TGTGCCATCAGTGAGCTAGACAGGGAATCGACTTACAATGAGCAGTTCTTC. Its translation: CAISELDRESTYNEQFF.